Listed here are 28 T cell receptor beta chains from one sample, sequenced in a study of blood T cell repertoires in COVID-19. Profiling relied on immunoSEQ multiplex PCR, and the TCRdb table lists in-frame clones only, not all of them. Of over 200,000 clones in the sample, roughly 90% were seen once. The specimen was PBMCs or T cells enriched from blood (not recorded which). The source of these receptors is a woman aged 45-59 years in a cohort exposed to, infected with or recovered from COVID-19 (not recorded which).

Only a few counts were recorded for this clone. The chain combines TRBV7-9 with TRBJ2-1; 10 bases are a match to TRBD2. V was clipped by 4 bases and J by 8 bases; unmatched bases: 14. Germline values: CDR1 SEHNR, CDR2 FQNEAQ (reference sequence). CDR3 length: 17 amino acids. CDR3 amino acids: CASSSALAGGPVYEQFF. Here the CDR3 DNA reads TGTGCCAGCAGCTCAGCATTAGCGGGGGGACCAGTCTATGAGCAGTTCTTC.

The sample holds one count of this clone. CDR3 protein: CASSSGQGQNSPLHF. In nucleotides, the CDR3 is TGTGCCAGCAGCTCCGGACAGGGTCAAAATTCACCCCTCCACTTT. The V and J genes are TRBV7-8 and TRBJ1-6; 8 nucleotides align to TRBD1. This CDR3 spans 15 amino acids. CDR1 and CDR2 (germline): SGHVS, FQNEAQ. Trimming at V came to 4 bases and at J to 7 bases, leaving 6 bases not matched to a gene.

This clone was seen only a few times. The gene calls are TRBV6-1 and TRBJ2-5; 10 bases map to TRBD2. Germline assignment: CDR1 MNHNS and CDR2 SASEGT. There are 17 residues in the CDR3. V shed 3 bases, J shed 1 base, and the junction held 8 bases outside the gene matches. The CDR3 DNA reads TGTGCCAGCAGTGACGGGTTACTAGCGGGGAGCCAAGAGACCCAGTACTTC. It yields the protein CASSDGLLAGSQETQYF.

This clone was counted only a few times. The chain couples TRBV5-1 to TRBJ2-5; 10 positions agree with TRBD1. CDR1 SGHRS and CDR2 YFSETQ come from the germline V gene. The CDR3 is 14 amino acids. Trimming took 7 bases from V and 2 from J; bases not matched to a gene: 5. The CDR3 loop reads CASLPGQGQETQYF. CDR3 nucleotides: TGCGCCAGCTTACCGGGACAGGGGCAAGAGACCCAGTACTTC.

This CDR3 is CASSLWDTDQPQHF. In DNA form, the CDR3 reads TGTGCCAGCAGCTTATGGGACACCGATCAGCCCCAGCATTTT. The chain combines TRBV7-9 with TRBJ1-5; tentatively, D is TRBD1 (6 bases). The V gene lost 2 bases and the J gene lost 5 bases, with 10 bases spanning the gap. CDR1 and CDR2 from the germline V gene are SEHNR and FQNEAQ (reference sequence). The CDR3 has 14 residues.

This chain connects TRBV1 to TRBJ1-6; the DNA was not compared with TRBD1, the D call given in the table. TRBV1 is recorded as a pseudogene. The CDR3 length is 16 residues. As DNA, the CDR3 is TGCACCAGCAGCCTTGGGACAGCCTGGGGAAATTCACCCCTCCACTTT. Encoded protein: CTSSLGTAWGNSPLHF.

V and J are TRBV10-2 and TRBJ1-4; possible D gene TRBD1, 6 bases. Trimming pared 6 bases from V and 5 bases from J, leaving 13 bases between. The CDR3 covers 14 residues. Germline loops: CDR1 WSHSY, CDR2 SAAADI. DNA of the CDR3: TGCGCCAGCAGACAGGGACGAGGGAATGAAAAACTGTTTTTT. Its translation is CASRQGRGNEKLFF.

The chain's CDR3 is CASSSTGTQPQHF. The CDR3 DNA is TGTGCCAGCAGCAGTACAGGGACCCAGCCCCAGCATTTT. This chain uses TRBV5-5 with TRBJ1-5, with D tentatively TRBD1 (6 bases). Between the trimmed V and J ends, which lost 4 bases and 7 bases, there was a span of 12 bases. Germline CDR1 SGHKS, CDR2 YYEKEE (reference sequence). The CDR3 is made up of 13 amino acids.

This chain joins TRBV7-3 and TRBJ2-3; 7 bases are shared with TRBD2. Germline V lookup: CDR1 SGHTA, CDR2 FQGTGA. The CDR3 is 13 amino acids. V lost 8 bases and J lost 4; bases outside the gene matches: 6. For the CDR3, the DNA is TGTGCCAGCGCAGGGAGGGAGTCAGATACGCAGTATTTT. It is translated as CASAGRESDTQYF.

The chain combines TRBV30 with TRBJ1-2, with TRBD1 matching 8 bases. CDR1 and CDR2 from the germline V gene are GTSNPN and SVGIG (reference sequence). V shed 6 bases, J shed 8 bases, and the junction held 8 bases outside the gene matches. This CDR3 comprises 12 residues. The CDR3 nucleotides are TGTGCCTGCACCCAGGGGGCCAGGGGCTACACCTTC. It is translated as CACTQGARGYTF.

This clone was seen a single time. The rearrangement joins TRBV24-1 to TRBJ1-2, with 9 bases aligning to TRBD1. The J segment lost 5 bases and the V segment lost 4 bases, leaving 1 base of the junction unmatched. CDR3 size: 13 residues. Germline CDR1 reads KGHDR; CDR2 reads SFDVKD. The CDR3 DNA reads as TGTGCCACCAGTGAAGGGACAGGGTATGGCTACACCTTC. Encoded protein: CATSEGTGYGYTF.

V and J are TRBV6-2 or TRBV6-3 and TRBJ1-1; D unresolved. V lost 2 bases and J lost 6, with 7 bases in between. CDR1 is MNHEY, CDR2 SVGEGT, per germline. The CDR3 runs to 12 residues. DNA for the CDR3: TGTGCCAGCAGTTACCTGGCAGCTGAAGCTTTCTTT. The encoded protein is CASSYLAAEAFF.

V and J are TRBV2 and TRBJ1-1, with 8 positions matching TRBD1. Germline V gene data show CDR1 as SNHLY and CDR2 as FYNNEI. This CDR3 spans 14 amino acids. Trimming cost V 6 bases and J 3 bases; bases outside gene matches: 6. The CDR3 region is CASRGNRGYTEAFF. In DNA, the CDR3 is TGTGCCAGCAGGGGAAACAGGGGGTACACTGAAGCTTTCTTT.

The chain uses TRBV5-1 and TRBJ2-2; no firm D call. V was cut by 2 bases and J by 2 bases, with 7 bases left in between. CDR3 length: 14 amino acids. CDR1 is SGHRS, CDR2 YFSETQ, per germline. The CDR3 sequence: CASSLIPNTGELFF. Written as DNA, the CDR3 is TGCGCCAGCAGCTTAATCCCAAACACCGGGGAGCTGTTTTTT. Combining the CDR3 with reference TRBV5-1 and TRBJ2-2 gives the whole variable domain KAGVTQTPRYLIKTRGQQVTLSCSPISGHRSVSWYQQTPGQGLQFLFEYFSETQRNKGNFPGRFSGRQFSNSRSEMNVSTLELGDSALYLCASSLIPNTGELFFGEGSRLTVL.

The chain has TRBV5-1 and TRBJ2-7; maybe TRBD2 (5 bases). CDR1 and CDR2 from the germline V gene are SGHRS and YFSETQ. V gave up 0 bases and J gave up 0 bases, with 10 bases separating them. The CDR3 extends over 15 amino acids. The CDR3 DNA reads as TGCGCCAGCAGCTTGGCCGGGGAAAACTCCTACGAGCAGTACTTC. Translating it yields CASSLAGENSYEQYF. Combining the CDR3 with reference TRBV5-1 and TRBJ2-7 gives the whole variable domain KAGVTQTPRYLIKTRGQQVTLSCSPISGHRSVSWYQQTPGQGLQFLFEYFSETQRNKGNFPGRFSGRQFSNSRSEMNVSTLELGDSALYLCASSLAGENSYEQYFGPGTRLTVT.

This chain uses TRBV2 with TRBJ1-5, with D tentatively TRBD1 (5 bases). Between the trimmed V and J ends, which lost 8 bases and 7 bases, there was a span of 15 bases. In germline, CDR1 is SNHLY, CDR2 FYNNEI. CDR3 length equals 13 residues. In DNA form, the CDR3 reads TGTGCCAGCGCGCGGGACCGATTACAGCCCCAGCATTTT. It codes for CASARDRLQPQHF.

The genes are TRBV4-2 and TRBJ2-5; 14 bases are a match to TRBD2. Germline V gene sequence: CDR1 LGHNA, CDR2 YNFKEQ. The length of the CDR3 is 17 residues. V lost 0 bases, J lost 1 base, and 1 base stayed unmatched. The CDR3 sequence is CASSQDGTSGGQETQYF. The CDR3 coding sequence is TGTGCCAGCAGCCAAGATGGGACTAGCGGGGGCCAAGAGACCCAGTACTTC.

The chain has TRBV10-3 and TRBJ2-1; 9 bases fit TRBD2. V shed 10 bases and J 6 bases; nucleotides not matched to a gene: 7. CDR1 and CDR2 (germline): ENHRY, SYGVKD. The CDR3 has 13 amino acids. The CDR3: CATASGATNEQFF. Here the CDR3 DNA reads TGTGCCACGGCTAGCGGGGCAACCAATGAGCAGTTCTTC.

This rearrangement joins TRBV2 to TRBJ1-2; 8 bases fit TRBD1. Trimming at V came to 6 bases and at J to 5 bases, leaving 14 bases not matched to a gene. Germline CDR1 is SNHLY and CDR2 is FYNNEI. The CDR3 consists of 16 residues. The CDR3 protein is CASSLGTGLSRYGYTF. The CDR3 coding sequence is TGTGCCAGCAGCCTAGGGACAGGCCTGTCAAGATATGGCTACACCTTC.

The CDR3 loop is CSASSGRNLNTEAFF. CDR3 in DNA: TGCAGTGCTAGTAGTGGGAGGAATCTGAACACTGAAGCTTTCTTT. This rearrangement joins TRBV20-1 to TRBJ1-1; D remains ambiguous. Germline-derived CDR1 and CDR2 are DFQATT and SNEGSKA (reference sequence). This CDR3 has 15 amino acids. V was clipped by 3 bases and J by 0 bases, with 14 bases between them.

This clone was observed once. V and J are TRBV6-4 and TRBJ2-1; 9 bases map to TRBD2. The J segment lost 0 bases and the V segment lost 3 bases, leaving 0 bases of the junction unmatched. Looked up from germline, CDR1 is MRHNA and CDR2 is SNTAGT. The CDR3 is 15 residues long. The CDR3 here is CASSERGGSYNEQFF. CDR3 in DNA: TGTGCCAGCAGTGAGCGGGGGGGCTCCTACAATGAGCAGTTCTTC.

The J gene is TRBJ2-5, the V gene TRBV2; D perhaps matches TRBD1 (5 bases). V shed 6 bases and J shed 4 bases, with 9 bases lying between them. The V gene's germline CDR1 is SNHLY and CDR2 FYNNEI. The CDR3 covers 12 residues. The CDR3 DNA reads TGTGCCAGCAGCGGTCAGGGAGAGACCCAGTACTTC. This sequence encodes CASSGQGETQYF.

CDR3 coding DNA: TGCGCCAGCCCAGGGACACGGCTGTACACCTTC. Its protein is CASPGTRLYTF. This chain joins TRBV23-1 and TRBJ1-2, with D maybe TRBD1 (6 bases). TRBV23-1 is flagged as an ORF with uncertain function. This CDR3 spans 11 amino acids. Trimming took off 8 bases at V and 11 bases at J, with 15 bases between the two ends.

The chain links TRBV19 to TRBJ2-1, with 9 bases matching TRBD1. This CDR3 has 16 residues. The junction had 7 bases not matched to a gene; V was cut back by 5 bases and J by 2 bases. Germline CDR1 is LNHDA and CDR2 is SQIVND (reference sequence). CDR3 nucleotides: TGTGCCAGTAGTCTCTTGGGACAGGGTACCTACAATGAGCAGTTCTTC. This sequence encodes CASSLLGQGTYNEQFF.

There are a few counts of this clone. The chain joins TRBV6-6 to TRBJ2-3, with a weak D call TRBD2 (5 bases). V shed 2 bases and J shed 1 base, with 7 bases lying between them. Germline lookup yields CDR1 MNHNY and CDR2 SVGAGI (reference sequence). The CDR3 loop spans 14 amino acids. The CDR3 DNA sequence: TGTGCCAGCAGTTACATGGAGGGCACAGATACGCAGTATTTT. This gives the protein CASSYMEGTDTQYF.

CDR3 region: CASSQQGSYGYTF. CDR3 nucleotides: TGTGCCAGCAGTCAACAGGGGAGCTATGGCTACACCTTC. The rearrangement uses TRBV28 and TRBJ1-2; 7 bases line up with TRBD1. V lost 5 bases and J lost 4; bases outside the gene matches: 4. CDR1 and CDR2 (germline): MDHEN, SYDVKM. The CDR3 runs 13 residues.

V gene TRBV3-1 (or the pseudogene TRBV3-2) combines with J gene TRBJ2-2; the D gene is possibly TRBD2 (5 bases). V dropped 0 bases and J dropped 9 bases, with 11 bases sitting between them. Per germline, CDR1 LGHDT and CDR2 YNNKEL (reference sequence). The CDR3 contains 14 residues. The CDR3 loop reads CASSQDVREWELFF. As DNA, the CDR3 is TGTGCCAGCAGCCAAGATGTACGGGAATGGGAGCTGTTTTTT.

This chain joins TRBV10-1 and TRBJ2-7; D might be TRBD2 (6 bases). The CDR3 has 15 amino acids. V was shortened by 3 bases and J by 0 bases, with 12 bases between the two germline ends. Germline CDR1 reads WNHNN; CDR2 reads SYGVQD (reference sequence). CDR3 protein: CASSDWAGNSYEQYF. In DNA, the CDR3 is TGCGCCAGCAGTGATTGGGCGGGGAACTCCTACGAGCAGTACTTC.